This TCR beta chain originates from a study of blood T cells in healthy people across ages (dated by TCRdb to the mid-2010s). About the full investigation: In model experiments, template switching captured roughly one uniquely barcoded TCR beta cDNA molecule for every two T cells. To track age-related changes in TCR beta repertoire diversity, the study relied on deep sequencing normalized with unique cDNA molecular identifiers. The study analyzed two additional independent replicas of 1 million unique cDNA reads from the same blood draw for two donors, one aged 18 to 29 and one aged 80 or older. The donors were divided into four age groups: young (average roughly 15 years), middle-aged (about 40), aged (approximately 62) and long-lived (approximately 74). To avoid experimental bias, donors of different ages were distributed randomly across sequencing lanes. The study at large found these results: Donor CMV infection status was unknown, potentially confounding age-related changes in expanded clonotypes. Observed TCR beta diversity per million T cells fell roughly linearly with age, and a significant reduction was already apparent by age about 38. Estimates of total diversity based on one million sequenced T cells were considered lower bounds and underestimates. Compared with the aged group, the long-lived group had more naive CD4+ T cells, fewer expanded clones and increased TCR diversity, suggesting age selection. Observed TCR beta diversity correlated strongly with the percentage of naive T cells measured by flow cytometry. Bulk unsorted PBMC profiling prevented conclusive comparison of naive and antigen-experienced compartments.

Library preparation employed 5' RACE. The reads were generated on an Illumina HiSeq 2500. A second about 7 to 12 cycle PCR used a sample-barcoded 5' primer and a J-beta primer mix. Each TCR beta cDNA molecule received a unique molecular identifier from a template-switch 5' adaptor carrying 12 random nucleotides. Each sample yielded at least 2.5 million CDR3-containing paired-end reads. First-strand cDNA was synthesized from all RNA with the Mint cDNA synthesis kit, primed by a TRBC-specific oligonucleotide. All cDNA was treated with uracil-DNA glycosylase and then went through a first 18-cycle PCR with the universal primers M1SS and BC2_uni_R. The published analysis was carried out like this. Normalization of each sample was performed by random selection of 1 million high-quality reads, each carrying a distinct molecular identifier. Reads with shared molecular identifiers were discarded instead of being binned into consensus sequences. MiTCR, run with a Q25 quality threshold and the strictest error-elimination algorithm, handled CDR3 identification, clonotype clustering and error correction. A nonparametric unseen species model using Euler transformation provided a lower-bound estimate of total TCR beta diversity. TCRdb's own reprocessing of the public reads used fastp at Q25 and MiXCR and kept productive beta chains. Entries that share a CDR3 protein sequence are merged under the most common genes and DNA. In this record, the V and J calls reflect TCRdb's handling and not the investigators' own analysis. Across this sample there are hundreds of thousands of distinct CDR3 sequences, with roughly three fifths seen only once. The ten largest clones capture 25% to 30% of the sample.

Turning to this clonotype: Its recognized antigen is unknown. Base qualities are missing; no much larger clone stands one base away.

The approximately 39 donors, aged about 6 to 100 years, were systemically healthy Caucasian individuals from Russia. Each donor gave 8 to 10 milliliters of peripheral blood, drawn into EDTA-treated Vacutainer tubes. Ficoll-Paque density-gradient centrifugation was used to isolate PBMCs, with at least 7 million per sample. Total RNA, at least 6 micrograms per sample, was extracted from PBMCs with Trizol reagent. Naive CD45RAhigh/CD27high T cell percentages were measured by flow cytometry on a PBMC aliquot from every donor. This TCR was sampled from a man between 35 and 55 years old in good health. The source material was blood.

The nucleotide sequence is TGTGCCACCGGGAGGACCTACGAGCAGTACTTC. Its protein product is CATGRTYEQYF. The chain uses TRBV7-2 and TRBJ2-5; 7 bases in between match TRBD2. The end of the DNA fits TRBJ2-7 better, so the J call may be wrong. The germline V gene encodes CDR1 SGHTA and CDR2 FQGNSA. Its CDR3 holds 11 amino acids, cysteine through phenylalanine. The entry retains the CDR3 DNA only, 33 bases that are in frame from base 1.